One TCR beta chain is described in this entry. The antigen is undetermined. Likely a read error: the CDR3 ends without its conserved phenylalanine or tryptophan. These data are taken from a study of breast tumors, draining lymph nodes, adjacent tissues. This CDR3 has 14 amino acids. V was trimmed by 3 bases and J by 2 bases, leaving 9 bases between them. Germline V gene data show CDR1 as ENHRY and CDR2 as SYGVKD. Breast cancer patients provided tissue from their axillary draining lymph nodes. TCRdb independently ran MiXCR on the multiplex PCR reads; one entry per CDR3 protein. The table includes some 150,000 distinct CDR3 sequences, around 20% detected once. The study, taken as a whole, reports: Most tumor T cells seemingly derive from lymph node, then expand in tumor. Tumor repertoires ranked between lymph nodes and nontumor tissue in diversity, with V and J gene preferences. The lymph node origin of tumor T cells was framed as consistent with a hypothesis, not demonstrated.

This sequence joins TRBV10-3 and TRBJ2-3; D call uncertain. This sequence was found in a female donor with breast cancer. Some clones in this sample may be carry-over from other donors' samples. The sequenced sample was axillary lymph node tissue. The CDR3 DNA is TGTGCCATCAGTGACAGTAGGGACACAGATACGCAGTATCTT. Residues: CAISDSRDTDTQYL.